This T cell receptor beta chain is drawn from a study of radiation and T cells in renal cell carcinoma. Trimming cost V 5 bases and J 1 base, with 15 bases left between them. The germline V gene has CDR1 SGHRS and CDR2 YFSETQ. The CDR3 consists of 15 residues. Stated treatment: treatment-naive control, cytoreductive nephrectomy. Control samples are tumors resected by cytoreductive nephrectomy without prior radiation. Study-level points and caveats: Compared with controls, irradiated tumors showed greater TCR clonality.

This table comes from immunoSEQ multiplex PCR, and its TCRdb copy is limited to in-frame clones, with some not included. Of some 20,000 clones in the sample, around three fifths are singletons; the top ten hold roughly 30%. This clone turned up a few times. Its antigen is as yet unknown. The chain links TRBV5-1 to TRBJ1-1; D unclear. Material: tumor tissue, obtained from a patient whose treatment was nephrectomy without radiotherapy. The receptor was derived from a man aged 50-60 years with renal cell carcinoma. The DNA of the CDR3 is TGCGCCAGCAGTGGTCCGGGCGGGAGGAACACTGAAGCTTTCTTT. Translation gives CASSGPGGRNTEAFF.